This T cell receptor beta chain emerged from a study of cytomegalovirus exposure and HLA in healthy donors. Study outcomes and limitations: There was a cluster of highly shared sequence variants that was likely a sequencing artifact. Cytomegalovirus association was listed for about 170 TCR beta chains.

The CDR3 is 11 residues long. Germline CDR1 and CDR2: SGHDT and YYEEEE. Worth noting for this clone: As yet, its antigen is unknown. Its ends do not fully match the called genes, so a read error is possible. Other DNA variants within this sample encode the same CDR3.

Vbeta (60) and Jbeta (13) primers were used in the PCR. TCRdb keeps only in-frame clones here, not all; method: immunoSEQ multiplex PCR. In the table there are 150,000 to 200,000 clones, approximately 80% of which are singletons. The source material was PBMCs. This TCR was sampled from a man aged 50 to 60 in good health and CMV-seropositive. This chain joins TRBV5-6 and TRBJ2-7; D is unclear. Here the CDR3 reads CASSLERTQIF. The CDR3 nucleotides are TGTGCCAGCAGCTTGGAGAGAACCCAAATCTTC.